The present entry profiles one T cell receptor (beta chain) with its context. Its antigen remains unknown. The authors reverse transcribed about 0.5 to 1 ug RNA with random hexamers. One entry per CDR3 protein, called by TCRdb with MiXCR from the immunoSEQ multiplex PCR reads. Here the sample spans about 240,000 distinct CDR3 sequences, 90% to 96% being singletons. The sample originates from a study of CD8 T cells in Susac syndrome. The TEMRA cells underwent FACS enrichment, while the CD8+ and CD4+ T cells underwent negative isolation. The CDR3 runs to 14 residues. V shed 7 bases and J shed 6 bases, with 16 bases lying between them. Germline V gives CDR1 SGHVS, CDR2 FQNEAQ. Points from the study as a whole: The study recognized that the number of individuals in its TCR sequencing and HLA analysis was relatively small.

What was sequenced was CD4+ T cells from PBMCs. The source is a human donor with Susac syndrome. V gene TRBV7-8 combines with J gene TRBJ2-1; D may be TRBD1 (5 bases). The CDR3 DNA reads TGTGCCAGCACCCTAGGACATTTCCCCAATGAGCAGTTCTTC. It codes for CASTLGHFPNEQFF. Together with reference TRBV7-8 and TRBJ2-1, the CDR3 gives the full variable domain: GAGVSQSPRYKVAKRGQDVALRCDPISGHVSLFWYQQALGQGPEFLTYFQNEAQLDKSGLPSDRFFAERPEGSVSTLKIQRTQQEDSAVYLCASTLGHFPNEQFFGPGTRLTVL.